The 13 T cell receptor beta chains listed next were all sequenced from one sample in a study of blood T cells in healthy people across ages. For the second PCR, which ran for about 7 to 12 cycles, a sample-barcoded 5' primer and a J-beta primer mix were used. TCRdb used MiXCR to reprocess the 5' RACE reads, holding one entry per CDR3 protein. This table holds roughly 2 million distinct CDR3 sequences, 49% found once. The specimen was blood. The receptors derive from a woman aged 40 to 50 in good health.

The V and J genes are TRBV28 and TRBJ2-4, with TRBD1 identical over 7 bases. CDR3 length: 12 residues. CDR1 is MDHEN, CDR2 SYDVKM, per germline. V lost 2 bases, J lost 13 bases, and 5 bases stayed unmatched. The CDR3 here is CASSLVGGVQYF. The CDR3 DNA sequence: TGTGCCAGCAGTTTAGTAGGGGGCGTACAGTACTTC.

This clonotype came up a few times. This rearrangement joins TRBV7-2 to TRBJ2-6, with D tentatively TRBD1 (6 bases). CDR1 SGHTA and CDR2 FQGNSA come from the germline V gene. The CDR3 loop spans 14 amino acids. The V end lost 5 bases, the J end lost 11 bases, and 16 bases lay between the germline ends. The CDR3: CASSPTRDTHVLTF. The CDR3 DNA sequence: TGTGCCAGCAGCCCAACCCGGGACACCCACGTCCTGACTTTC.

The chain uses TRBV7-2 and TRBJ2-1; 7 bases are a match to TRBD1. Trimming at V came to 10 bases and at J to 7 bases, leaving 16 bases not matched to a gene. The CDR3 runs to 15 residues. Germline assignment: CDR1 SGHTA and CDR2 FQGNSA. CDR3 residues: CAIRDRSVYGNEQFF. CDR3 nucleotides: TGTGCCATAAGGGACAGATCGGTATACGGGAATGAGCAGTTCTTC.

This clonotype was counted only a few times. The chain uses TRBV5-1 and TRBJ1-2, with D perhaps TRBD1 (5 bases). Germline lookup yields CDR1 SGHRS and CDR2 YFSETQ. The CDR3 consists of 13 residues. Trimming cost V 6 bases and J 8 bases, with 17 bases left between them. Here the CDR3 reads CASTGTGRSGYTF. The CDR3 coding sequence is TGCGCCAGCACGGGGACCGGACGATCGGGCTACACCTTC.

The chain links TRBV4-3 to TRBJ2-1; TRBD2 matches at 10 bases. The CDR3 loop spans 15 amino acids. Germline V gives CDR1 LGHNA, CDR2 YSLEER. Trimming took 7 bases from V and 3 from J; bases not matched to a gene: 6. CDR3 sequence: CASKQAGGLYNEQFF. The DNA for the CDR3 is TGCGCCAGCAAACAAGCGGGGGGGCTCTACAATGAGCAGTTCTTC.

The genes are TRBV13 and TRBJ1-2, with TRBD1 as a possible D gene (5 bases). Germline values: CDR1 PRHDT, CDR2 FYEKMQ (reference sequence). The CDR3 runs 13 residues. V was clipped by 3 bases and J by 7 bases, with 12 bases between them. CDR3 sequence reads: CASSLGRVSGYTF. Here the CDR3 DNA reads TGTGCCAGCAGCTTGGGCAGGGTGTCTGGCTACACCTTC.

This chain connects TRBV7-2 to TRBJ2-1; possibly TRBD1 or TRBD2 for D (5 bases each). From germline, CDR1 is SGHTA and CDR2 FQGNSA. V was cut by 0 bases and J by 0 bases, with 18 bases left in between. This CDR3 has 19 amino acids. This CDR3 reads CASSLAPGTGPFSYNEQFF. DNA of the CDR3: TGTGCCAGCAGCTTAGCTCCCGGGACGGGACCCTTCTCCTACAATGAGCAGTTCTTC.

This clonotype has only a few counts. This rearrangement joins TRBV24-1 to TRBJ1-2; 9 bases fit TRBD1. This CDR3 has 17 residues. Germline CDR1 reads KGHDR; CDR2 reads SFDVKD. With 3 bases clipped from V and 2 bases from J, the junction kept 9 bases outside the gene matches. CDR3 sequence: CATSDVTGTGYNYGYTF. In nucleotides, the CDR3 is TGTGCCACCAGTGATGTCACCGGGACAGGGTACAACTATGGCTACACCTTC.

The chain carries TRBV6-5 and TRBJ2-5, with a weak D call TRBD1 (5 bases). Trimming took 5 bases from V and 2 from J, leaving 15 bases between them. Germline lookup yields CDR1 MNHEY and CDR2 SVGAGI. The CDR3 sequence is 15 residues long. The CDR3 nucleotides are TGTGCCAGCAGTCCTTTCAGGACATATCAAGAGACCCAGTACTTC. It is translated as CASSPFRTYQETQYF.

The chain recombines TRBV20-1 with TRBJ2-5; unclear D gene. The CDR3 is 10 amino acids. Looked up from germline, CDR1 is DFQATT and CDR2 is SNEGSKA (reference sequence). Trimming cost V 5 bases and J 7 bases, with 8 bases left between them. The CDR3 sequence: CSAEKGTQYF. The CDR3 DNA follows: TGCAGTGCTGAAAAGGGGACCCAGTACTTC.

In DNA, the CDR3 is TGTGCCAGCAGCTTTCGACTAGCGGGGGGTTACAATGAGCAGTACTTC. This translates into CASSFRLAGGYNEQYF. The gene calls are TRBV11-2 and TRBJ2-5, with TRBD2 matching over 13 bases. Germline V gene data show CDR1 as SGHAT and CDR2 as FQNNGV. Trimming at V came to 3 bases and at J to 11 bases, leaving 12 bases not matched to a gene. The CDR3 is 16 residues long.

This clonotype was picked up a small number of times. The rearrangement uses TRBV4-2 and TRBJ2-5; no reliable D call. CDR3 length: 14 residues. V was pared by 0 bases and J by 4 bases, with 9 bases between. Germline assignment: CDR1 LGHNA and CDR2 YNFKEQ. The CDR3 nucleotides are TGTGCCAGCAGCCAAGATCGGCCTGGAGAGACCCAGTACTTC. This gives the protein CASSQDRPGETQYF.

A word on this clonotype: Relative to the germline gene, one junction end is altered; a read error may explain this. J is TRBJ2-7 and V is TRBV6-2 or TRBV6-3; 9 nucleotides align to TRBD2. This CDR3 region has 13 residues. Looked up from germline, CDR1 is MNHEY and CDR2 is SVGEGT. The CDR3 reads CAGRSGGPYEQYF. For the CDR3, the DNA is TGTGCCGGCAGAAGCGGGGGGCCCTACGAGCAGTACTTC.